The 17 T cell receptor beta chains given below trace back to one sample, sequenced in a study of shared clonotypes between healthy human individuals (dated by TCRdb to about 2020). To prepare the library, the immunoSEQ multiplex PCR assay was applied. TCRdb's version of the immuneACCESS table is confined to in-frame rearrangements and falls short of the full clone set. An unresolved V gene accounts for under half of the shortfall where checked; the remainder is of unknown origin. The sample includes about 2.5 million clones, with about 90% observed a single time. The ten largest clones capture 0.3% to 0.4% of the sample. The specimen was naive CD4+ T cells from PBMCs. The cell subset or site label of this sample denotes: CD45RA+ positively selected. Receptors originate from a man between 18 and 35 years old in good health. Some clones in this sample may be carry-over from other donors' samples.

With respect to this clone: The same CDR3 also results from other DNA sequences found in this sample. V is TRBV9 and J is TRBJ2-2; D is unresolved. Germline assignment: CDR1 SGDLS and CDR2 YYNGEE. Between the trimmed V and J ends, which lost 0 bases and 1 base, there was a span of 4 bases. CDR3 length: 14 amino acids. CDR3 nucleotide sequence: TGTGCCAGCAGCGTAGCTGGGAACACCGGGGAGCTGTTTTTT. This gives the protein CASSVAGNTGELFF.

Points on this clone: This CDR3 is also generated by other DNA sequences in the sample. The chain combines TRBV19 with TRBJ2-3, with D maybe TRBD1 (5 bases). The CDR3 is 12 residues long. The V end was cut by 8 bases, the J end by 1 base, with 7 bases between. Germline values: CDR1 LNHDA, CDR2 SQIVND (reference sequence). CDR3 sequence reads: CASSRGTDTQYF. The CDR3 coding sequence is TGTGCCAGTTCCAGGGGCACAGATACGCAGTATTTT.

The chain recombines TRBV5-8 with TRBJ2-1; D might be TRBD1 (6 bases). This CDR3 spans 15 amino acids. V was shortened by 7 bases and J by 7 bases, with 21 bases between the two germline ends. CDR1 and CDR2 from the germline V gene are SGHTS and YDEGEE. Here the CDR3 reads CASGKNGGRANEQFF. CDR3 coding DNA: TGTGCCAGCGGCAAAAATGGGGGCCGGGCTAATGAGCAGTTCTTC.

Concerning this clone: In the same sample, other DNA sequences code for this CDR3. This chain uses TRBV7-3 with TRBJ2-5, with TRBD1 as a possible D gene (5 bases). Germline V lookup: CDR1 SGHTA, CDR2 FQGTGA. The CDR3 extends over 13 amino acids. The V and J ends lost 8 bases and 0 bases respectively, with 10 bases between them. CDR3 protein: CASSSGNQETQYF. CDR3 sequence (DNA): TGTGCCAGCTCCTCAGGGAACCAAGAGACCCAGTACTTC.

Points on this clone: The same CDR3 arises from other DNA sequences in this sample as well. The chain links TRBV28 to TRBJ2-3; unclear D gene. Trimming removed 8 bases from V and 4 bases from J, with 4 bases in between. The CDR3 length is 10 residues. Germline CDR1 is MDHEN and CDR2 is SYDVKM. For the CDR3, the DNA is TGTGCCAGCGGGGCAGATACGCAGTATTTT. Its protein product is CASGADTQYF.

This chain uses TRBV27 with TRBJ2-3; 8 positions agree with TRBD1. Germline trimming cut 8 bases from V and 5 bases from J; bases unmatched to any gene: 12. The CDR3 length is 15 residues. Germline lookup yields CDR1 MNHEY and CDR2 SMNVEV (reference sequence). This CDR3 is CASRRTGMLEDTQYF. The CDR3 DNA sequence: TGTGCCAGCCGCCGGACAGGGATGCTCGAAGATACGCAGTATTTT.

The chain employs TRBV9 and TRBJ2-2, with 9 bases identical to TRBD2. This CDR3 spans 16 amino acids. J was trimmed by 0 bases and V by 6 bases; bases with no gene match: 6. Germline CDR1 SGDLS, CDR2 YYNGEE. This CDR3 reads CASTAGGAANTGELFF. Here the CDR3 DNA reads TGTGCCAGCACTGCGGGAGGGGCGGCGAACACCGGGGAGCTGTTTTTT.

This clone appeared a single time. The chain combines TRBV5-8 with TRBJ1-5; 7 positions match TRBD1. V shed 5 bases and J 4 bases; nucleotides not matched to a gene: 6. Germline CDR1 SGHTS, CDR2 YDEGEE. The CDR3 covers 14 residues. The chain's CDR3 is CASREGQLNQPQHF. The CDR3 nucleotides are TGTGCCAGCAGGGAGGGACAGCTGAATCAGCCCCAGCATTTT.

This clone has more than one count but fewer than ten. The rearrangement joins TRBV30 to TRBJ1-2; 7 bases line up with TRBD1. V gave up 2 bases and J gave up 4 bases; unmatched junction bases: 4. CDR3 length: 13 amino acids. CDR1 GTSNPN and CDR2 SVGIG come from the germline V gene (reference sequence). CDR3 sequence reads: CAWSLGGGYGYTF. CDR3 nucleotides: TGTGCCTGGAGTTTAGGGGGCGGCTATGGCTACACCTTC.

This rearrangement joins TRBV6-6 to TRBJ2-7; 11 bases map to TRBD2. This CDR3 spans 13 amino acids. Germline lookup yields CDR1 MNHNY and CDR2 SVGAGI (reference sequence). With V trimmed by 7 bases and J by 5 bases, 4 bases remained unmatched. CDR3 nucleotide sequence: TGTGCCAGCAACACGGGACTAGCGGACGAGCAGTACTTC. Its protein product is CASNTGLADEQYF.

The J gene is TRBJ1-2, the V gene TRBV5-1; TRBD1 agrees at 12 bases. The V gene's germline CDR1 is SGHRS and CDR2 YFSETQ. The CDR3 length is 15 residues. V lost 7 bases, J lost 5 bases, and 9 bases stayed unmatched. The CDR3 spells CASSGTGGAGYGYTF. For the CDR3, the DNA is TGCGCCAGCTCGGGGACAGGGGGCGCAGGGTATGGCTACACCTTC.

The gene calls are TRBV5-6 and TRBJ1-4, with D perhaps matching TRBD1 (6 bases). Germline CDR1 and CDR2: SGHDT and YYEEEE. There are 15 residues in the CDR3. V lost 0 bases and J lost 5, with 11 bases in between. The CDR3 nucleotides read TGTGCCAGCAGCTTGGCCGTCAGGGGCAATGAAAAACTGTTTTTT. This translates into CASSLAVRGNEKLFF.

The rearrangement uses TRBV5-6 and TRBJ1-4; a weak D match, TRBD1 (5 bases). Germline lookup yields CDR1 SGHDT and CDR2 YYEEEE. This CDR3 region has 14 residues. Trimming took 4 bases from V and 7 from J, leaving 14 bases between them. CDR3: CASSPQGSAEKLFF. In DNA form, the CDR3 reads TGTGCCAGCAGCCCGCAGGGCTCCGCTGAAAAACTGTTTTTT.

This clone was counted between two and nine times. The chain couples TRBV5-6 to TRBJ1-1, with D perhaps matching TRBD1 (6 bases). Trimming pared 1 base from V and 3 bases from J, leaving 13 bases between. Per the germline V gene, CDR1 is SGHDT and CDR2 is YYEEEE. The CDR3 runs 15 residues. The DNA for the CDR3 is TGTGCCAGCAGCTTGTTAGGACAGCAGGACACTGAAGCTTTCTTT. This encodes CASSLLGQQDTEAFF.

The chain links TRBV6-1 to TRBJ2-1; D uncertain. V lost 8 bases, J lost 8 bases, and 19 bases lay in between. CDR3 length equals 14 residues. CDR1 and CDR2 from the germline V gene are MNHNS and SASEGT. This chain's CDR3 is CASLLRVGGDEQFF. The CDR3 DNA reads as TGTGCCAGCCTCCTACGGGTCGGTGGCGATGAGCAGTTCTTC.

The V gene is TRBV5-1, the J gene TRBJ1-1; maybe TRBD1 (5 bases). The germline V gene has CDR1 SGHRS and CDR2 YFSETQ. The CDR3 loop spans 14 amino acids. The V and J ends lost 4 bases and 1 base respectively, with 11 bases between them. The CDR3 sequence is CASSAGTPNTEAFF. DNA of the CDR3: TGCGCCAGCAGCGCCGGGACTCCGAACACTGAAGCTTTCTTT.

This chain's CDR3 is CASSARGAQNEQFF. The DNA for the CDR3 is TGTGCCAGCAGCGCGAGGGGGGCCCAGAATGAGCAGTTCTTC. V usage is TRBV9 and J usage is TRBJ2-1; either TRBD1 or TRBD2 may supply D (6 bases each). Germline assignment: CDR1 SGDLS and CDR2 YYNGEE. The CDR3 runs 14 residues. Trimming pared 3 bases from V and 7 bases from J, leaving 14 bases between.